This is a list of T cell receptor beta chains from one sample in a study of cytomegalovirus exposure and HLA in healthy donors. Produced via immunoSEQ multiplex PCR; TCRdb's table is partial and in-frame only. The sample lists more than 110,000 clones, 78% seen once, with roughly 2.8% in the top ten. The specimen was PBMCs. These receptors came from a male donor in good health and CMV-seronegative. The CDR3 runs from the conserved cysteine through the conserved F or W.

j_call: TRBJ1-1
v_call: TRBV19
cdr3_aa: CASSLLGGTEAFF

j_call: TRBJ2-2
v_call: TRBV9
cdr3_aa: CASSVGLAGTNTGELFF

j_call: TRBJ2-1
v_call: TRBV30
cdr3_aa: CAWGEGLSSYNEQFF

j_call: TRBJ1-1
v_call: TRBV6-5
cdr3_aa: CAGSFTGLLNTEAFF

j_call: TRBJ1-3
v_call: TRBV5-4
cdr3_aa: CASSDPKGASGNTIYF

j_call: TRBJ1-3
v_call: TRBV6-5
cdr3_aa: CASSSRLALGNTIYF

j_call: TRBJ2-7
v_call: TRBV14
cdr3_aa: CASSPSSYEQYF

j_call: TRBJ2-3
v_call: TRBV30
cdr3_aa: CAWSQGLAAPDTQYF

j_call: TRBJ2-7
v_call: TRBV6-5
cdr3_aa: CASSQTGMSSYEQYF

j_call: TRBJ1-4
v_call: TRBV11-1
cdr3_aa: CASSLGHLGRRNEKLFF

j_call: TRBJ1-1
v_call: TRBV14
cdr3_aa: CASSPSASRQAFF

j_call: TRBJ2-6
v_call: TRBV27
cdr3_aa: CASSRQGLSGANVLTF

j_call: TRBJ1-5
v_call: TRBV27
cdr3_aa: CASSFRGRKLNQPQHF

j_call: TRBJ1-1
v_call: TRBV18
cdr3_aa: CASSRPGDRVSNTEAFF

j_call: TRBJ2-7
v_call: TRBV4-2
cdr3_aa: CASSPRLAPYEQYF